This entry lists 9 T cell receptor beta chains sequenced from one sample in a study of tumor-infiltrating lymphocytes in localized non-small cell lung cancer (TCRdb year 2021). Receptor libraries were prepared by the immunoSEQ multiplex PCR assay. This immuneACCESS table, as held by TCRdb, lists in-frame sequences with V and J called but not all clones. Of the missing ones, under half trace to an unresolved V gene in checked studies; the others have no known cause. The sample contains around 13,000 clones, 70% to 90% of them found a single time. Together, the top ten hold about 3.5% of the sample. The sequencing input was uninvolved lung tissue not adjacent to the tumor. The receptors derive from a human donor with non-small cell lung cancer.

The chain uses TRBV7-9 and TRBJ1-1; maybe TRBD1 (5 bases). The ends were cut back, 0 bases at V and 6 bases at J, with 8 bases in the middle. CDR3 size: 13 residues. Germline-derived CDR1 and CDR2 are SEHNR and FQNEAQ (reference sequence). CDR3 bases: TGTGCCAGCAGCTTAGCAGGGGAAGCTGAAGCTTTCTTT. This translates into CASSLAGEAEAFF.

The chain couples TRBV5-5 to TRBJ1-1, with 7 bases identical to TRBD1. Germline V gene data show CDR1 as SGHKS and CDR2 as YYEKEE (reference sequence). Trimming removed 4 bases from V and 2 bases from J; junction bases left unmatched: 8. The CDR3 runs 15 residues. CDR3 residues: CASSATGTVNTEAFF. As DNA, the CDR3 is TGTGCCAGCAGCGCTACCGGGACAGTAAACACTGAAGCTTTCTTT.

The gene calls are TRBV10-3 and TRBJ1-3; 9 bases align to TRBD1. With V trimmed by 11 bases and J by 4 bases, 15 bases remained unmatched. CDR3 length: 16 amino acids. Germline V gives CDR1 ENHRY, CDR2 SYGVKD. The CDR3 sequence: CAANGEGTGKGNTIYF. The CDR3 DNA is TGTGCCGCGAACGGAGAGGGGACAGGGAAAGGAAACACCATATATTTT.

CDR3: CASSPGLAGVNTGELFF. The CDR3 bases are TGCGCCAGCAGCCCCGGGCTAGCGGGAGTGAACACCGGGGAGCTGTTTTTT. This chain uses TRBV4-1 with TRBJ2-2; 10 nucleotides match TRBD2. V was clipped by 4 bases and J by 1 base; unmatched bases: 6. There are 17 residues in the CDR3. Germline loops: CDR1 MGHRA, CDR2 YSYEKL.

This chain links TRBV29-1 with TRBJ2-7; 10 nucleotides align to TRBD2. This CDR3 is 14 amino acids long. V shed 6 bases, J shed 6 bases, and the junction held 11 bases outside the gene matches. Germline values: CDR1 SQVTM, CDR2 ANQGSEA. The CDR3 is CSVARAGGPGEQYF. CDR3 in DNA: TGCAGCGTCGCCAGAGCGGGAGGGCCTGGCGAGCAGTACTTC.

A few counts support this clone. This rearrangement joins TRBV5-1 to TRBJ1-1; 7 bases fit TRBD1. The CDR3 sequence is 14 residues long. CDR1 SGHRS and CDR2 YFSETQ come from the germline V gene. V shed 5 bases and J 3 bases; nucleotides not matched to a gene: 7. CDR3 nucleotide sequence: TGCGCCAGCAGGGAACAGGGGTTTGACACTGAAGCTTTCTTT. It is translated as CASREQGFDTEAFF.

This sequence joins TRBV5-8 and TRBJ1-5; D gene ambiguous. V gave up 2 bases and J gave up 9 bases, with 12 bases separating them. The CDR3 is 13 residues long. CDR1 is SGHTS, CDR2 YDEGEE, per germline. In DNA form, the CDR3 reads TGTGCCAGCAGCTTCCATGGACCTGGGCCCCAGCATTTT. Translated, it gives CASSFHGPGPQHF.

The rearrangement uses TRBV10-3 and TRBJ1-1, with D possibly TRBD1 on 6 matching bases. Trimming removed 5 bases from V and 1 base from J, with 17 bases in between. Germline assignment: CDR1 ENHRY and CDR2 SYGVKD. There are 16 residues in the CDR3. The CDR3 loop is CAISHGGKGPNTEAFF. CDR3 DNA: TGTGCCATCAGTCATGGGGGCAAGGGCCCGAACACTGAAGCTTTCTTT.

The chain joins TRBV6-5 to TRBJ2-7, with D unresolved. The germline V gene encodes CDR1 MNHEY and CDR2 SVGAGI. The length of the CDR3 is 15 residues. Trimming cost V 2 bases and J 3 bases, with 14 bases left between them. The CDR3 spells CASSYASTTLYEQYF. In DNA, the CDR3 is TGTGCCAGCAGTTACGCGTCCACCACCCTCTACGAGCAGTACTTC.